Listed below are T cell receptor beta chains from one sample, sequenced in a study of blood T cell repertoires in COVID-19. TCRdb's table, derived via immunoSEQ multiplex PCR, lists solely in-frame clones and lacks some. The table records 170,000 or so clones, almost 80% of them present only once. The sample comprised PBMCs or T cells enriched from blood (not recorded which). These receptors all come from a woman aged 45-60 years who had recovered from COVID-19. Each CDR3 is given with its conserved first and last residue.

j_gene | v_gene | CDR3aa
TRBJ1-4 | TRBV7-9 | CASSPGQGAREKLFF
TRBJ2-2 | TRBV7-3 | CASSLIGGGTGELFF
TRBJ1-1 | TRBV7-9 | CASSFPSRAGKNTEAFF
TRBJ2-2 | TRBV11-2 | CASSLVARVNGELFF
TRBJ1-4 | TRBV10-3 | CAISERDSVNEKLFF
TRBJ1-6 | TRBV7-9 | CASRSDRARGGSPLHF
TRBJ1-2 | TRBV5-1 | CASSDAGNYGYTF
TRBJ2-7 | TRBV6-1 | CASSPQVRKDEQYF
TRBJ2-1 | TRBV12-3/TRBV12-4 | CASSEGGAEQFF
TRBJ1-6 | TRBV7-4 | CASSRGTCGRRPLHF
TRBJ1-1 | TRBV5-1 | CASSEDRDTEAFF
TRBJ2-7 | TRBV19 | CASSTSGRGIYEQYF
TRBJ1-2 | TRBV7-9 | CASSQDRGFGYTF
TRBJ1-5 | TRBV6-5 | CASMGQGANQPQHF
TRBJ1-3 | TRBV28 | CASSLSGGNTIYF
TRBJ2-1 | TRBV7-8 | CASSSKTGYVSYNEQFF
TRBJ2-5 | TRBV20-1 | CSAGLGETQYF
TRBJ1-2 | TRBV4-1 | CASSQEEQRGYTF
TRBJ1-2 | TRBV28 | CASSLLGHGYTF
TRBJ2-7 | TRBV7-2 | CASSPSWASGSEQYF
TRBJ1-5 | TRBV7-2 | CASTLRGGSNQPQHF
TRBJ1-2 | TRBV2 | CASSESRQGGNYGYTF
TRBJ2-7 | TRBV5-4 | CASSLLGQGTYEQYF
TRBJ2-1 | TRBV7-9 | CASSTPPRFGNEQFF
TRBJ2-1 | TRBV19 | CASSINGGSYNEQFF
TRBJ2-7 | TRBV12-5 | CASASRPSGSSVGEQYF
TRBJ2-6 | TRBV5-4 | CASSPRSSGANVLTF
TRBJ1-2 | TRBV18 | CASSPGLTGGYTF
TRBJ2-1 | TRBV19 | CASSWDRVYNEQFF
TRBJ2-4 | TRBV6-5 | CASSRSGTGDRIQYF
TRBJ1-5 | TRBV7-2 | CASSLRAQGEGQPQHF
TRBJ2-7 | TRBV9 | CASSVHIADLDEQYF
TRBJ2-1 | TRBV7-3 | CASSASVGAGYEQFF
TRBJ2-7 | TRBV4-1 | CASSQEVADLYEQYF
TRBJ2-5 | TRBV18 | CASSQGGSGSRETQYF
TRBJ2-7 | TRBV27 | CASSFSFTQAGEQYF
TRBJ1-5 | TRBV11-2 | CASSLAGQDYQPQHF
TRBJ1-2 | TRBV27 | CASSLMGGGLVGYTF
TRBJ1-2 | TRBV7-8 | CASTRAGGNYGYTF
TRBJ1-6 | TRBV6-5 | CASSQSTGYSPLHF
TRBJ1-1 | TRBV12-3/TRBV12-4 | CASSQTGTEAFF
TRBJ2-7 | TRBV7-2 | CASSLWTGEGEQYF
TRBJ2-2 | TRBV7-7 | CASRSLAGDGTGELFF
TRBJ1-5 | TRBV27 | CASSPRWGVDQPQHF
TRBJ2-7 | TRBV18 | CASSPNRVGSYEQYF
TRBJ2-6 | TRBV5-4 | CASSLVGALDSGANVLTF
TRBJ2-3 | TRBV7-2 | CASSLSRSTDTQYF
TRBJ2-1 | TRBV28 | CASGLTSGRADEQFF
TRBJ2-7 | TRBV10-2 | CASTGDFYEQYF
TRBJ1-1 | TRBV4-3 | CASSQDVRGAGTEAFF
TRBJ2-2 | TRBV5-1 | CASSLGPANTGELFF
TRBJ1-1 | TRBV25-1 | CASRRHLNTEAFF
TRBJ1-5 | TRBV5-1 | CASSLGQGANQPQHF
TRBJ2-7 | TRBV5-1 | CASSLTAGDHEQYF
TRBJ2-3 | TRBV19 | CASSMREGDTQYF